A single sample is the source of the 22 T cell receptor beta chains below, sequenced in a study of cytomegalovirus exposure and HLA in healthy donors. With 60 Vbeta and 13 Jbeta primers, the PCR was carried out. TCRdb's copy holds only in-frame clones and misses some; the assay was immunoSEQ multiplex PCR. The profile shows some 160,000 clones, 77% of them singletons. Sequencing input: PBMCs. These TCRs come from a man aged 50 to 59 in good health and CMV-seropositive.

J is TRBJ1-1 and V is TRBV19; 7 positions match TRBD1. The V gene end was trimmed by 2 bases and the J gene end by 7 bases; junction bases not matched to a gene: 10. This CDR3 has 15 amino acids. Looked up from germline, CDR1 is LNHDA and CDR2 is SQIVND (reference sequence). CDR3 DNA sequence: TGTGCCAGTAGTATACGAAACAGGGGACCGATTGAAGCTTTCTTT. Translating gives CASSIRNRGPIEAFF.

V is TRBV30 and J is TRBJ2-3, with a possible D match to TRBD2 (6 bases). The germline V gene encodes CDR1 GTSNPN and CDR2 SVGIG (reference sequence). This CDR3 has 15 amino acids. Trimming took off 3 bases at V and 4 bases at J, with 17 bases between the two ends. The CDR3 spells CAWRDYGSPADTQYF. CDR3 DNA sequence: TGTGCCTGGAGGGACTACGGCTCACCGGCAGATACGCAGTATTTT.

This clone has just one count. The gene calls are TRBV5-1 and TRBJ1-5, with TRBD1 matching 11 bases. Per germline, CDR1 SGHRS and CDR2 YFSETQ. J gave up 4 bases and V 5 bases, and 5 bases lay outside the gene matches. CDR3 size: 15 residues. This CDR3 reads CASSEGTGGNQPQHF. The CDR3 bases are TGCGCCAGCAGTGAGGGGACAGGGGGTAATCAGCCCCAGCATTTT. The full variable domain, in which reference TRBV5-1 and TRBJ1-5 provide the parts outside the CDR3, is KAGVTQTPRYLIKTRGQQVTLSCSPISGHRSVSWYQQTPGQGLQFLFEYFSETQRNKGNFPGRFSGRQFSNSRSEMNVSTLELGDSALYLCASSEGTGGNQPQHFGDGTRLSIL.

This clone appeared a few times. CDR3 residues: CASSLAGGSGYTF. The CDR3 coding sequence is TGTGCCAGCAGTCTCGCAGGGGGCTCTGGCTACACCTTC. The chain links TRBV28 to TRBJ1-2; 8 bases align to TRBD1. V was clipped by 5 bases and J by 7 bases; unmatched bases: 6. CDR3 length equals 13 residues. CDR1 is MDHEN, CDR2 SYDVKM, per germline.

The V call is TRBV7-8, the J call TRBJ1-4, with D possibly being TRBD1 (5 bases). V was shortened by 6 bases and J by 0 bases, with 14 bases between the two germline ends. CDR1 SGHVS and CDR2 FQNEAQ come from the germline V gene. This CDR3 has 16 amino acids. CDR3 in DNA: TGTGCCAGCAGGCCCCGCCCACAGGCAACTAATGAAAAACTGTTTTTT. This sequence encodes CASRPRPQATNEKLFF. The variable domain in full, completed from reference TRBV7-8 and TRBJ1-4, reads GAGVSQSPRYKVAKRGQDVALRCDPISGHVSLFWYQQALGQGPEFLTYFQNEAQLDKSGLPSDRFFAERPEGSVSTLKIQRTQQEDSAVYLCASRPRPQATNEKLFFGSGTQLSVL.

CDR3 loop: CASSEFGGAQPQHF. CDR3 coding DNA: TGTGCCAGCAGTGAATTTGGGGGGGCACAGCCCCAGCATTTT. The chain is built from TRBV6-1 and TRBJ1-5, with D tentatively TRBD1 (6 bases). This CDR3 has 14 residues. V was pared by 2 bases and J by 7 bases, with 12 bases between. CDR1 and CDR2 from the germline V gene are MNHNS and SASEGT.

This clone was detected only a few times. The chain carries TRBV29-1 and TRBJ1-5; TRBD1 matches at 8 bases. Germline lookup yields CDR1 SQVTM and CDR2 ANQGSEA. J was trimmed by 2 bases and V by 3 bases; bases with no gene match: 3. CDR3 length equals 14 residues. The CDR3 sequence is CSVESGQGNQPQHF. In DNA form, the CDR3 reads TGCAGCGTTGAGTCGGGACAGGGCAATCAGCCCCAGCATTTT.

The CDR3 nucleotides are TGTGCCAGCAGCTTTACAGGGGTTTCCTACAATGAGCAGTTCTTC. Translated, it gives CASSFTGVSYNEQFF. This chain links TRBV7-8 with TRBJ2-1; the match to TRBD1 covers 7 bases. V lost 3 bases to trimming and J lost 1 base; unmatched junction nucleotides: 3. The CDR3 extends over 15 amino acids. From germline, CDR1 is SGHVS and CDR2 FQNEAQ.

CDR3 bases: TGTGCCAGCAGCGTTGGGACAGGCCCGGGGACTGAAGCTTTCTTT. Protein: CASSVGTGPGTEAFF. The gene calls are TRBV9 and TRBJ1-1, with 8 nucleotides matching TRBD1. V gave up 2 bases and J gave up 5 bases; unmatched junction bases: 8. Germline lookup yields CDR1 SGDLS and CDR2 YYNGEE. CDR3 length: 15 amino acids.

This clone was found a few times. The CDR3 coding sequence is TGTGCCAGCAGCTCCCTCACGCGGGGGGGCCATGAGCAGTTCTTC. This codes for CASSSLTRGGHEQFF. The chain has TRBV7-6 and TRBJ2-1, with 9 positions matching TRBD2. The V and J ends lost 4 bases and 8 bases, in that order; junction bases with no gene match: 9. This CDR3 spans 15 amino acids. Germline values: CDR1 SGHVS, CDR2 FNYEAQ.

The chain employs TRBV7-8 and TRBJ1-2, with a weak D call TRBD1 (6 bases). This CDR3 comprises 14 residues. Looked up from germline, CDR1 is SGHVS and CDR2 is FQNEAQ. V was clipped by 4 bases and J by 4 bases, with 13 bases between them. CDR3 amino acids: CASSSQGSPYGYTF. The CDR3 DNA reads TGTGCCAGCAGCTCTCAGGGGTCACCCTATGGCTACACCTTC.

The chain uses TRBV6-5 and TRBJ2-3, with D possibly being TRBD2 (5 bases). CDR1 and CDR2 from the germline V gene are MNHEY and SVGAGI. The CDR3 consists of 12 residues. Deletions cut 6 bases from V and 10 bases from J, with 14 bases between. The CDR3 DNA reads as TGTGCCAGCAGCTCCACGGGGATCGCGCAGTATTTT. The encoded protein is CASSSTGIAQYF.

The genes are TRBV10-3 and TRBJ1-2, with 7 bases lining up with TRBD1. The CDR3 extends over 15 amino acids. V gave up 3 bases and J gave up 4 bases; unmatched junction bases: 8. Germline V CDR1 and CDR2: ENHRY, SYGVKD. This CDR3 reads CAISDLTGTLYGYTF. CDR3 nucleotide sequence: TGTGCCATCAGTGACCTGACAGGGACACTCTATGGCTACACCTTC.

The chain is built from TRBV5-8 and TRBJ2-7, with 7 bases that match TRBD2. The CDR3 covers 15 residues. Germline V gene lookup returns CDR1 SGHTS and CDR2 YDEGEE. V trimming: 4 bases; J trimming: 2 bases; junction bases outside the gene matches: 9. Here the CDR3 DNA reads TGTGCCAGCAGCAAACGACTAGCCCAAACCTACGAGCAGTACTTC. It yields the protein CASSKRLAQTYEQYF.

The chain joins TRBV7-2 to TRBJ2-7; 8 bases fit TRBD2. The CDR3 spans 14 residues. The V and J ends lost 4 bases and 6 bases, in that order; junction bases with no gene match: 8. Germline assignment: CDR1 SGHTA and CDR2 FQGNSA. CDR3 coding DNA: TGTGCCAGCAGCTACCCCGGGGGGGCCGTCGAGCAGTACTTC. Its translation: CASSYPGGAVEQYF.

In this sample, this clone turned up once. The chain carries TRBV9 and TRBJ1-4; TRBD1 agrees at 11 bases. The CDR3 runs to 14 residues. Looked up from germline, CDR1 is SGDLS and CDR2 is YYNGEE. V trimming: 2 bases; J trimming: 7 bases; junction bases outside the gene matches: 1. The CDR3 sequence: CASSVGQGAEKLFF. The DNA of the CDR3 is TGTGCCAGCAGCGTTGGACAGGGGGCTGAAAAACTGTTTTTT.

V usage is TRBV11-3 and J usage is TRBJ2-1; 10 bases align to TRBD2. V was pared by 1 base and J by 8 bases, with 8 bases of the junction left unmatched. CDR1 and CDR2 (germline): SGHNT, YENEEA. The CDR3 sequence is 16 residues long. The CDR3 DNA reads as TGTGCCAGCAGCTTAGGGGAGCGGGGGGGCCCCGATGAGCAGTTCTTC. It yields the protein CASSLGERGGPDEQFF.

In its sample, this clone was seen once. The rearrangement links TRBV6-1 to TRBJ2-2; 9 bases align to TRBD2. The germline V gene has CDR1 MNHNS and CDR2 SASEGT. V lost 7 bases to trimming and J lost 3 bases; unmatched junction nucleotides: 0. CDR3 length: 13 amino acids. The CDR3 is CASKRGDTGELFF. The CDR3 region has the DNA TGTGCCAGCAAGCGGGGGGACACCGGGGAGCTGTTTTTT.

The V call is TRBV5-1, the J call TRBJ1-1, with TRBD1 matching over 7 bases. The germline V gene has CDR1 SGHRS and CDR2 YFSETQ. With 4 bases clipped from V and 3 bases from J, the junction kept 6 bases outside the gene matches. CDR3 length equals 14 residues. The CDR3 region is CASSEQGWDTEAFF. The CDR3 bases are TGCGCCAGCAGCGAACAGGGGTGGGACACTGAAGCTTTCTTT.

The chain uses TRBV4-3 and TRBJ2-7; 8 bases are a match to TRBD2. The germline V gene has CDR1 LGHNA and CDR2 YSLEER. The CDR3 runs 15 residues. V lost 0 bases, J lost 2 bases, and 3 bases stayed unmatched. CDR3 amino acids: CASSQDSGLAYEQYF. In DNA, the CDR3 is TGCGCCAGCAGCCAAGATTCGGGACTAGCCTACGAGCAGTACTTC.

This clone has a handful of counts. The chain couples TRBV9 to TRBJ1-3, with 11 bases matching TRBD1. The CDR3 contains 17 residues. Germline CDR1 is SGDLS and CDR2 is YYNGEE. Trimming cost V 0 bases and J 3 bases; bases outside gene matches: 5. CDR3: CASSVDGQGASGNTIYF. In nucleotides, the CDR3 is TGTGCCAGCAGCGTAGACGGACAGGGGGCAAGTGGAAACACCATATATTTT.

V gene TRBV19 combines with J gene TRBJ2-1, with TRBD2 matching over 7 bases. This CDR3 is 15 amino acids long. V shed 7 bases and J 0 bases; nucleotides not matched to a gene: 6. The germline gives CDR1 LNHDA, CDR2 SQIVND (reference sequence). The CDR3 is CASTIPGGSYNEQFF. For the CDR3, the DNA is TGTGCCAGTACTATTCCGGGGGGCTCCTACAATGAGCAGTTCTTC.